This TCR beta chain originates from a study of cytomegalovirus exposure and HLA in healthy donors. This clone showed up just once. Its antigen is undetermined. Overall study results and limits: There were a few CMV-associated chains whose specificity for CMV antigens was confirmed in vitro.

The PCR contained 60 Vbeta and 13 Jbeta primers. Repertoires were generated with immunoSEQ multiplex PCR, while TCRdb's copy carries only in-frame clones and drops some. The sample shows 150,000 to 200,000 clones, about 81% of them seen only once. The CDR3 consists of 14 residues. Trimming removed 2 bases at V and 3 bases at J, with 11 bases between. Germline CDR1 SGHTA, CDR2 FQGTGA. J is TRBJ2-7 and V is TRBV7-3, with D possibly matching TRBD1 (5 bases). Material for sequencing was PBMCs. The TCR sequence derives from a girl aged 2 to 9 in good health and CMV-seropositive. This chain's CDR3 is CASSLQGGSYEQYF. CDR3 bases: TGTGCCAGCAGCTTACAGGGTGGTAGCTACGAGCAGTACTTC.